The 12 T cell receptor beta chains listed next were all sequenced from one sample in a study of CD8+ T cells in alopecia areata. RNA extraction and reverse transcription yielded cDNA as sequencing template. Sequenced by immunoSEQ multiplex PCR; TCRdb stores in-frame clones only, minus some. The sample has about 200,000 clones; 58% are singletons. Sample treatment: oral pan-JAK inhibitor, 5-10 mg twice daily. The specimen was CD4+ T cells sorted from blood, collected at week 24, from a patient treated with tofacitinib. The receptors were sampled from a human donor with alopecia areata.

This sequence joins TRBV18 and TRBJ2-3, with D perhaps matching TRBD1 or TRBD2 (5 bases each). V lost 0 bases to trimming and J lost 5 bases, with 12 bases between them. The germline CDR1 and CDR2 sequences are KGHSH and LQKENI. This CDR3 has 15 residues. The CDR3 here is CASSPPVGTEDTQYF. The DNA for the CDR3 is TGTGCCAGCTCACCACCGGTTGGGACGGAAGATACGCAGTATTTT. Full variable domain (missing parts from reference TRBV18 and TRBJ2-3): NAGVMQNPRHLVRRRGQEARLRCSPMKGHSHVYWYRQLPEEGLKFMVYLQKENIIDESGMPKERFSAEFPKEGPSILRIQQVVRGDSAAYFCASSPPVGTEDTQYFGPGTRLTVL.

This sequence joins TRBV20-1 and TRBJ1-2, with a weak D call TRBD1 (5 bases). Germline assignment: CDR1 DFQATT and CDR2 SNEGSKA (reference sequence). V dropped 1 base and J dropped 10 bases, with 7 bases sitting between them. The CDR3 contains 10 residues. The CDR3 DNA follows: TGCAGTGCTAGAGGGGGCTCCTACACCTTC. Translated: CSARGGSYTF.

The chain uses TRBV5-1 and TRBJ1-2; D is undetermined. Germline values: CDR1 SGHRS, CDR2 YFSETQ. The CDR3 runs 13 residues. The ends were cut back, 4 bases at V and 0 bases at J, with 7 bases in the middle. The CDR3 spells CASSIGTNYGYTF. CDR3 DNA sequence: TGCGCCAGCAGCATAGGGACTAACTATGGCTACACCTTC.

This clone was seen more than once but under ten times. The rearrangement links TRBV7-9 to TRBJ2-4; 14 bases fit TRBD2. The germline CDR1 and CDR2 sequences are SEHNR and FQNEAQ (reference sequence). The V segment lost 3 bases and the J segment 9 bases; nucleotides outside the gene matches: 1. The length of the CDR3 is 14 residues. CDR3 amino acids: CASSFGLAGGIQYF. For the CDR3, the DNA is TGTGCCAGCAGCTTTGGACTAGCGGGAGGCATTCAGTACTTC.

This chain links TRBV7-9 with TRBJ1-1, with 7 bases identical to TRBD1. This CDR3 region has 13 residues. CDR1 is SEHNR, CDR2 FQNEAQ, per germline (reference sequence). The V and J ends lost 1 base and 4 bases, in that order; junction bases with no gene match: 0. The CDR3 coding sequence is TGTGCCAGCAGCTTAGAGGGGGCCACTGAAGCTTTCTTT. This gives the protein CASSLEGATEAFF.

The chain links TRBV28 to TRBJ2-5, with TRBD1 identical over 7 bases. Looked up from germline, CDR1 is MDHEN and CDR2 is SYDVKM. Trimming at V came to 4 bases and at J to 3 bases, leaving 5 bases not matched to a gene. The CDR3 contains 14 residues. The CDR3 sequence: CASSSGGGEETQYF. The CDR3 coding sequence is TGTGCCAGCAGTTCAGGGGGTGGGGAAGAGACCCAGTACTTC. Full variable domain (rest looked up from reference TRBV28 and TRBJ2-5): DVKVTQSSRYLVKRTGEKVFLECVQDMDHENMFWYRQDPGLGLRLIYFSYDVKMKEKGDIPEGYSVSREKKERFSLILESASTNQTSMYLCASSSGGGEETQYFGPGTRLLVL.

This clone turned up a few times. The chain carries TRBV25-1 and TRBJ1-2; 8 bases map to TRBD1. Per germline, CDR1 MGHDK and CDR2 SYGVNS. Germline trimming cut 5 bases from V and 7 bases from J; bases unmatched to any gene: 3. The CDR3 is made up of 12 amino acids. CDR3 sequence reads: CASSQGAIGYTF. For the CDR3, the DNA is TGTGCCAGCAGTCAGGGGGCGATTGGCTACACCTTC.

V and J are TRBV5-1 and TRBJ1-6; tentative D call: TRBD1 (5 bases). The CDR3 is 13 amino acids. Germline V CDR1 and CDR2: SGHRS, YFSETQ. V was cut by 3 bases and J by 8 bases, with 9 bases left in between. The CDR3 reads CASSSGADSPLHF. For the CDR3, the DNA is TGCGCCAGCAGCTCCGGGGCAGATTCACCCCTCCACTTT.

The chain has TRBV7-2 and TRBJ2-5; perhaps TRBD1 as D (6 bases). Deletions cut 3 bases from V and 2 bases from J, with 10 bases between. The CDR3 is made up of 14 amino acids. CDR1 and CDR2 from the germline V gene are SGHTA and FQGNSA. The DNA for the CDR3 is TGTGCCAGCAGCTTTGGGGGCAGTCAAGAGACCCAGTACTTC. It translates to CASSFGGSQETQYF.

The V gene is TRBV6-5, the J gene TRBJ2-5; the D is unclear. Trimming removed 0 bases at V and 6 bases at J, with 5 bases between. CDR3 size: 12 residues. Per the germline V gene, CDR1 is MNHEY and CDR2 is SVGAGI. The CDR3 nucleotides read TGTGCCAGCAGTTACTCGGGTCAGACCCAGTACTTC. Translating it yields CASSYSGQTQYF.

As for this clone: At the DNA level, this CDR3 is encoded by other sequences in the same sample as well. This chain links TRBV30 with TRBJ2-1; the D gene is possibly TRBD2 (5 bases). V was cut by 0 bases and J by 7 bases, with 7 bases left in between. This CDR3 is 12 amino acids long. CDR1 GTSNPN and CDR2 SVGIG come from the germline V gene (reference sequence). CDR3 nucleotides: TGTGCCTGGAGTGTACGCGGGAATGAGCAGTTCTTC. This sequence encodes CAWSVRGNEQFF.

This clone was detected a few times. The chain uses TRBV27 and TRBJ2-3; D remains ambiguous. This CDR3 has 13 residues. V dropped 3 bases and J dropped 0 bases, with 4 bases sitting between them. CDR1 and CDR2 (germline): MNHEY, SMNVEV (reference sequence). CDR3 in amino acids: CASSFASTDTQYF. CDR3 DNA: TGTGCCAGCAGTTTCGCTAGCACAGATACGCAGTATTTT.